This T cell receptor beta chain was retrieved from a study of blood T cell repertoires in COVID-19. Study-wide context: T cells, B-cell-depleted T cells, or PBMCs provided the cDNA or gDNA that served as material.

In the authors' methods: The assay estimated nucleated cells by amplifying reference gene primers. Libraries were prepared by immunoSEQ multiplex PCR; TCRdb keeps only in-frame clonotypes and omits some of them. That table gives V, J and clone size, and the DNA gave D and trimming. The sample records 65,000 to 85,000 clones, approximately 92% being singletons. V gave up 4 bases and J gave up 6 bases, with 20 bases separating them. This CDR3 contains 17 residues. This clone was counted a few times. Sequencing was done on a sample of peripheral blood. This clonotype was obtained from a man aged 50 or older with active COVID-19. This chain uses TRBV5-3 with TRBJ1-6; possible D gene TRBD1, 6 bases. TRBV5-3 is annotated as an ORF whose role is uncertain. In nucleotides, the CDR3 is TGTGCCAGAAGCGTGCCCCACCGGGACACCGTTAATTCACCCCTCCACTTT. Its protein is CARSVPHRDTVNSPLHF.